This T cell receptor (beta chain) was retrieved from a study of blood T cell repertoires in COVID-19 (dated by TCRdb to the early 2020s). Context from the whole study: The collaborator samples originated in the United States, Italy and Spain and spanned the acute and convalescent phases of COVID-19. Samples came from the ongoing ImmuneRACE study (first 160 participants) plus 1,254 subjects from 6 global collaborators. Where available, HLA class I and class II types were taken from metadata supplied by the sample provider and were not determined by assay-based typing. The repertoires were released in a freely available public database intended as a resource for research on the immune response to SARS-CoV-2. The prospective study material was composed of cDNA or gDNA derived from T cells, B-cell-depleted T cells, or PBMCs. Subjects who had been exposed to COVID-19, were actively infected with it, or had recovered from it provided the deeply sampled blood TCRbeta repertoires that made up the dataset. The sample metadata nearly always contained a de-identified subject ID, COVID-19 status, age in years and sex.

The CDR1 and CDR2 encoded by the germline V gene (reference sequence) are LNHDA and SQIVND. CDR3 length: 12 amino acids, cysteine to phenylalanine. The retained sequence is limited to the CDR3, 36 bases, with the frame set at the first base. V drops 8 bases and J drops 7 bases, leaving 14 bases in between. The sample holds one count of this clone. No antigen is known for it. No base qualities exist here, and no much larger clone lies one base off it. Overall results and qualifications from the work: Clinical and demographic metadata were provided uncurated, with the amount varying by source and participant.

The immunoSEQ Assay, a bias-controlled multiplex PCR, was used to amplify TCRbeta CDR3 regions from genomic DNA. As for the authors' bioinformatics: Nucleated cell counts per sample were estimated from amplification of reference gene primers within the assay. To quantify the absolute abundance of each unique TCRbeta CDR3 rearrangement, sequence reads were collapsed and filtered. For each sample, productive Simpson clonality was calculated as the square root of Simpson's diversity index over productive rearrangements. TCRdb stores this immuneACCESS table with in-frame sequences only. Part of the clones is absent; in the studies checked, under half of the shortfall reflects unresolved V genes, and no reason is known for the rest. Clonal size and the V and J genes are those of that table, whereas D and trimming came from the DNA. The sample table lists 100,000 to 130,000 clones, over 60% of them with a count of one. The top ten constitute around 4.5% of the sample.

The collaborating institutions used their own protocols to collect whole blood in K2EDTA tubes. Collaborator samples were shipped for TCRbeta analysis as frozen whole blood, isolated PBMCs, or DNA extracted from either sample type. The source is a man in his 70s with acute or convalescent COVID-19. Material: peripheral blood. The chain joins TRBV19 to TRBJ1-1, with TRBD1 perhaps the D gene, on 5 matching bases. CDR3 sequence: CASGEGYSEAFF. The nucleotide sequence is TGTGCCAGTGGGGAGGGGTATAGTGAAGCTTTCTTT.